This T cell receptor (beta chain) came from a study of neurological immune-mediated disorders. General study findings and limits: Multiple sclerosis, the disease with the least TCR clonal expansion, fell below healthy controls, whereas HTLV-1-associated myelopathy showed the most.

This clonotype was counted ten times or more. As yet, its antigen is unknown. The cDNA was generated through 5'RACE incorporating 10-nucleotide random UMIs. TCRdb reanalysed the 5' RACE reads using MiXCR and keeps one entry per CDR3 protein. Among tens of thousands of distinct CDR3 sequences listed, over 12% were seen once. This CDR3 comprises 16 residues. CDR1 is SGHRS and CDR2 is YFSETQ in the germline V gene. V lost 4 bases and J lost 8, with 19 bases in between. Sequencing input: PBMCs. The rearrangement links TRBV5-1 to TRBJ1-6; D possibly corresponds to TRBD1 (5 bases). The receptor comes from a woman in her forties or fifties with HTLV-1-associated myelopathy (HAM/TSP). For the CDR3, the DNA is TGCGCCAGCAGCCAAGGGGCGGCGGGTTCGGATTCACCCCTCCACTTT. This encodes CASSQGAAGSDSPLHF.